The text below deals with one T cell receptor beta chain. The V gene end was trimmed by 5 bases and the J gene end by 11 bases; junction bases not matched to a gene: 10. Germline V CDR1 and CDR2: LNHDA, SQIVND (reference sequence). There are 13 residues in the CDR3. This entry belongs to a study of blood T cell repertoires in COVID-19. Across the study: Spain, Italy and the United States supplied samples that represented acute and convalescent COVID-19. PBMCs, B-cell-depleted T cells, or T cells provided the cDNA or gDNA that made up the material.

Per the original data handling: Using reference gene primer amplification, nucleated cell counts were estimated. Measured with immunoSEQ multiplex PCR; TCRdb has only the in-frame clones, and not every one. V, J and clone size are those of that table, while D and trimming were read from the DNA. The sample has under 300,000 clones, 70% to 90% seen once. Source material: peripheral blood. The rearrangement uses TRBV19 and TRBJ2-5, with 8 bases matching TRBD1. This clonotype was sampled from a woman in her forties who had recovered from COVID-19. The CDR3 DNA follows: TGTGCCAGTAGTCCAGGCCCCCGGACAGGGCAGTACTTC. Translation: CASSPGPRTGQYF.